Listed below are T cell receptor beta chains from one sample, sequenced in a study of blood T cell repertoires in COVID-19. The repertoire was sequenced with immunoSEQ multiplex PCR; TCRdb's copy has only in-frame clones and lacks some. The repertoire has approximately 140,000 clones, around 80% of them found once; the top ten carry 10% to 15%. The sample taken for sequencing was peripheral blood. These receptors all stem from a man between 60 and 75 years old with active or convalescent COVID-19. CDR3s include the opening cysteine and the closing phenylalanine or tryptophan. D genes are given only for firm matches. A clone size is listed for some rows: how often the clone was seen (once, few, many), or a class if it is expanded.

v_gene	j_gene	d_gene	abundance	CDR3aa	CDR3nt
TRBV24-1	TRBJ2-5	TRBD1	-	CATSAGGDRGFQETQYF	TGTGCCACCAGTGCGGGCGGGGACAGGGGCTTCCAAGAGACCCAGTACTTC
TRBV14	TRBJ1-2	-	-	CASSQELNYGYTF	TGTGCCAGCAGCCAAGAACTTAACTATGGCTACACCTTC
TRBV5-1	TRBJ1-4	-	-	CASSLVAATNEKLFF	TGCGCCAGCAGCTTGGTGGCAGCAACTAATGAAAAACTGTTTTTT
TRBV28	TRBJ2-2	TRBD1	-	CASSLRQGGRGTGELFF	TGTGCCAGCAGCCTTAGACAGGGGGGTCGGGGCACCGGGGAGCTGTTTTTT
TRBV7-2	TRBJ2-7	TRBD2	-	CASSHGLATYEQYF	TGTGCCAGCAGCCATGGACTAGCAACCTACGAGCAGTACTTC
TRBV28	TRBJ2-1	-	-	CASSLPDRHYNEQFF	TGTGCCAGCAGTCTTCCAGACAGGCACTACAATGAGCAGTTCTTC
TRBV7-8	TRBJ1-2	TRBD1	few	CASSPDRDGYTF	TGTGCCAGCAGCCCCGACAGGGATGGCTACACCTTC
TRBV18	TRBJ1-1	TRBD1	few	CASSLQGDEAFF	TGTGCCAGCTCATTACAGGGGGATGAAGCTTTCTTT
TRBV30	TRBJ1-6	TRBD1	-	CAWSLGGASTTLHF	TGTGCCTGGAGCCTAGGGGGCGCCTCCACTACCCTCCACTTT
TRBV11-2	TRBJ2-2	TRBD2	-	CASSFWGSGTTGELFF	TGTGCCAGCAGTTTTTGGGGTAGCGGGACCACCGGGGAGCTGTTTTTT
TRBV18	TRBJ2-7	-	few	CASSPGTGNSYEQYF	TGTGCCAGCTCACCAGGTACAGGTAACTCCTACGAGCAGTACTTC
TRBV28	TRBJ2-2	-	-	CASSARRVPNTGELFF	TGTGCCAGCAGTGCCCGACGGGTACCCAACACCGGGGAGCTGTTTTTT
TRBV7-9	TRBJ2-3	-	-	CASSLTGRGAQGDTQYF	TGTGCCAGCAGCCTCACGGGCAGGGGGGCCCAAGGGGATACGCAGTATTTT
TRBV7-8	TRBJ1-5	TRBD1	once	CASTRTGYSNQPQHF	TGTGCCAGCACTCGGACAGGCTATAGCAATCAGCCCCAGCATTTT
TRBV9	TRBJ2-3	-	-	CASSVDPEGDTQYF	TGTGCCAGCAGCGTAGATCCGGAGGGTGATACGCAGTATTTT
TRBV28	TRBJ2-3	-	once	CASSRPPGPSTDTQYF	TGTGCCAGCAGTCGCCCACCAGGCCCTAGCACAGATACGCAGTATTTT
TRBV28	TRBJ1-1	TRBD1	-	CASSITNRGRFTEAFF	TGTGCCAGCAGTATCACTAACAGGGGGCGTTTCACTGAAGCTTTCTTT
TRBV7-6	TRBJ1-3	-	once	CASSPGVVSGNTIYF	TGTGCCAGCAGCCCCGGGGTGGTCTCTGGAAACACCATATATTTT
TRBV5-1	TRBJ1-4	TRBD1	-	CASSLGDRGSTNEKLFF	TGCGCCAGCAGCTTGGGGGACAGGGGTTCTACTAATGAAAAACTGTTTTTT
TRBV7-8	TRBJ1-3	-	-	CASSKQGSGNTIYF	TGTGCCAGCAGCAAACAGGGCTCTGGAAACACCATATATTTT
TRBV6-5	TRBJ1-6	-	-	CASSWGDQNLNSPLHF	TGTGCCAGCAGTTGGGGGGACCAGAATTTAAATTCACCCCTCCACTTT
TRBV5-3	TRBJ1-5	TRBD1	-	CARSGQGAGQPQHF	TGTGCCAGAAGCGGACAGGGGGCGGGTCAGCCCCAGCATTTT
TRBV2	TRBJ2-3	TRBD2	-	CASSGGTSGATDTQYF	TGTGCCAGCAGTGGCGGGACTAGCGGGGCCACAGATACGCAGTATTTT
TRBV5-1	TRBJ2-2	TRBD1	-	CASSQIQGAGTGELFF	TGCGCCAGCAGCCAGATTCAGGGGGCCGGCACCGGGGAGCTGTTTTTT
TRBV2	TRBJ2-7	TRBD2	few	CASMPAGGSKYF	TGTGCCAGCATGCCAGCGGGAGGGAGTAAGTACTTC
TRBV3-1/TRBV3-2	TRBJ2-5	-	once	CASSQTAGETQYF	TGTGCCAGCAGCCAAACTGCGGGAGAGACCCAGTACTTC